The rows below give T cell receptor beta chains drawn from one sample of a study of human T cells and chemical hapten exposure. TCRdb independently ran MiXCR on the RACE reads; one entry per CDR3 protein. The sample consists of around 200,000 distinct CDR3 sequences, approximately 31% of them appearing once. The specimen was whole blood, collected in connection with sensitization to the hapten diphenylcyclopropenone (DPC). The receptors come from a woman aged 25 to 45 with alopecia areata. Some clones in this sample may be carry-over from other donors' samples. Both conserved end residues are part of each CDR3. Fields, in order: J gene, D gene, clone size, V gene, CDR3 protein, CDR3 DNA. A D gene is named only where the DNA matches it firmly. Clone size is given for some rows only: seen once, a few or many times, or a class if the clone is expanded.

j_call: TRBJ1-5; d_call: TRBD1; clone_size: -; v_call: TRBV4-1; cdr3_aa: CASSQVPGQGLSNQPQHF; cdr3_nt: TGCGCCAGCAGCCAGGTCCCGGGACAGGGTTTGAGCAATCAGCCCCAGCATTTT
j_call: TRBJ2-3; d_call: -; clone_size: few; v_call: TRBV5-4; cdr3_aa: CASSLAGPDTQYF; cdr3_nt: TGTGCCAGCAGCTTGGCCGGTCCAGATACGCAGTATTTT
j_call: TRBJ2-1; d_call: TRBD2; clone_size: -; v_call: TRBV10-3; cdr3_aa: CAISESGAGRGGYNEQFF; cdr3_nt: TGTGCCATCAGTGAGTCCGGAGCGGGAAGAGGAGGCTACAATGAGCAGTTCTTC
j_call: TRBJ1-5; d_call: -; clone_size: -; v_call: TRBV18; cdr3_aa: CASSGQDSVFSNQPQHF; cdr3_nt: TGTGCCAGCTCTGGTCAGGACAGTGTCTTTAGCAATCAGCCCCAGCATTTT
j_call: TRBJ1-2; d_call: TRBD1; clone_size: -; v_call: TRBV12-3/TRBV12-4; cdr3_aa: CASSLALGGVDGYTF; cdr3_nt: TGTGCCAGCAGTTTAGCGCTAGGGGGCGTAGATGGCTACACCTTC
j_call: TRBJ2-7; d_call: TRBD2; clone_size: -; v_call: TRBV12-3/TRBV12-4; cdr3_aa: CASSRGLGVYEQYF; cdr3_nt: TGTGCCAGCAGCCGAGGACTAGGGGTCTACGAGCAGTACTTC
j_call: TRBJ2-3; d_call: -; clone_size: few; v_call: TRBV29-1; cdr3_aa: CSVEDFRRTDTQYF; cdr3_nt: TGCAGCGTTGAAGATTTCCGGCGCACAGATACGCAGTATTTT
j_call: TRBJ2-3; d_call: -; clone_size: -; v_call: TRBV2; cdr3_aa: CASSLQSTSTDTQYF; cdr3_nt: TGTGCCAGCAGTTTACAGAGCACTAGCACAGATACGCAGTATTTT
j_call: TRBJ1-2; d_call: -; clone_size: -; v_call: TRBV20-1; cdr3_aa: CSARPDGRGYTF; cdr3_nt: TGCAGTGCTCGCCCGGACGGGCGAGGCTACACCTTC
j_call: TRBJ1-5; d_call: -; clone_size: -; v_call: TRBV9; cdr3_aa: CASSVEGVQPQHF; cdr3_nt: TGTGCCAGCTCCGTGGAGGGGGTACAGCCCCAGCATTTT
j_call: TRBJ1-1; d_call: -; clone_size: -; v_call: TRBV5-1; cdr3_aa: CASRSTGTQAFF; cdr3_nt: TGCGCCAGCAGGTCGACCGGGACCCAAGCTTTCTTT
j_call: TRBJ1-1; d_call: -; clone_size: -; v_call: TRBV29-1; cdr3_aa: CSVDHRALGTEAFF; cdr3_nt: TGCAGCGTGGATCACAGAGCTTTGGGTACTGAAGCTTTCTTT
j_call: TRBJ2-1; d_call: -; clone_size: many; v_call: TRBV29-1; cdr3_aa: CSVGGGTMHEQFF; cdr3_nt: TGCAGCGTTGGTGGCGGGACGATGCATGAGCAGTTCTTC
j_call: TRBJ2-7; d_call: -; clone_size: -; v_call: TRBV7-7; cdr3_aa: CASSLWSGQEQYF; cdr3_nt: TGTGCCAGCAGCTTATGGTCGGGCCAAGAGCAGTACTTC
j_call: TRBJ2-7; d_call: -; clone_size: -; v_call: TRBV21-1; cdr3_aa: CASSTPGLSHEQYF; cdr3_nt: TGTGCCAGCAGCACCCCGGGACTAAGCCACGAGCAGTACTTC
j_call: TRBJ1-1; d_call: -; clone_size: few; v_call: TRBV28; cdr3_aa: CATHSGGTEAFF; cdr3_nt: TGTGCCACCCATTCTGGGGGCACTGAAGCTTTCTTT
j_call: TRBJ2-7; d_call: -; clone_size: -; v_call: TRBV28; cdr3_aa: CASRGYKHRVEAQYF; cdr3_nt: TGTGCCAGCAGAGGCTACAAACACAGGGTGGAGGCGCAGTACTTC
j_call: TRBJ1-2; d_call: TRBD1; clone_size: few; v_call: TRBV6-1; cdr3_aa: CASSPSGTGVYGYTF; cdr3_nt: TGTGCCAGCAGTCCGAGTGGGACAGGGGTCTATGGCTACACCTTC
j_call: TRBJ2-7; d_call: -; clone_size: -; v_call: TRBV20-1; cdr3_aa: CSASGPKTYEQYF; cdr3_nt: TGCAGTGCTAGTGGCCCCAAGACCTACGAGCAGTACTTC
j_call: TRBJ2-1; d_call: TRBD2; clone_size: -; v_call: TRBV4-1; cdr3_aa: CASSQDRLGLAGGEQFF; cdr3_nt: TGCGCCAGCAGCCAAGATCGGTTGGGACTAGCGGGAGGTGAGCAGTTCTTC
j_call: TRBJ2-2; d_call: -; clone_size: few; v_call: TRBV24-1; cdr3_aa: CATSERDRTTGELFF; cdr3_nt: TGTGCCACCAGTGAAAGAGACCGTACCACCGGGGAGCTGTTTTTT
j_call: TRBJ1-1; d_call: TRBD1; clone_size: -; v_call: TRBV6-2/TRBV6-3; cdr3_aa: CASSFRQGVWNTEAFF; cdr3_nt: TGTGCCAGCAGTTTCCGACAGGGTGTTTGGAACACTGAAGCTTTCTTT
j_call: TRBJ2-5; d_call: -; clone_size: few; v_call: TRBV28; cdr3_aa: CASSSGGQGETQYF; cdr3_nt: TGTGCCAGCAGTTCCGGGGGGCAAGGGGAGACCCAGTACTTC
j_call: TRBJ2-3; d_call: -; clone_size: -; v_call: TRBV3-1; cdr3_aa: CASSQDGRTQYF; cdr3_nt: TGTGCCAGCAGCCAGGATGGACGTACGCAGTATTTT
j_call: TRBJ1-2; d_call: -; clone_size: few; v_call: TRBV10-3; cdr3_aa: CAIREGLRNYGYTF; cdr3_nt: TGTGCCATCAGGGAGGGGCTGCGGAACTATGGCTACACCTTC
j_call: TRBJ1-1; d_call: -; clone_size: -; v_call: TRBV28; cdr3_aa: CASSGVGGTEAFF; cdr3_nt: TGTGCCAGCAGTGGGGTGGGAGGCACTGAAGCTTTCTTT
j_call: TRBJ2-1; d_call: TRBD2; clone_size: -; v_call: TRBV11-2; cdr3_aa: CASSLEPGGSEQFF; cdr3_nt: TGTGCCAGCAGCTTAGAGCCGGGGGGTAGTGAGCAGTTCTTC
j_call: TRBJ1-5; d_call: -; clone_size: few; v_call: TRBV7-3; cdr3_aa: CASSLIMSGVAQPQHF; cdr3_nt: TGTGCCAGCAGCTTAATAATGTCAGGGGTCGCTCAGCCCCAGCATTTT
j_call: TRBJ1-4; d_call: -; clone_size: few; v_call: TRBV10-3; cdr3_aa: CASGTRREFNEKLFF; cdr3_nt: TGTGCCTCAGGAACACGCCGAGAGTTTAATGAAAAACTGTTTTTT
j_call: TRBJ1-1; d_call: -; clone_size: -; v_call: TRBV29-1; cdr3_aa: CSVAVMMNTEAFF; cdr3_nt: TGCAGCGTTGCAGTGATGATGAACACTGAAGCTTTCTTT
j_call: TRBJ1-6; d_call: -; clone_size: few; v_call: TRBV4-2; cdr3_aa: CASSQIQGPSSYNSPLHF; cdr3_nt: TGTGCCAGCAGCCAAATACAGGGACCGAGCTCCTATAATTCACCCCTCCACTTT
j_call: TRBJ2-3; d_call: TRBD2; clone_size: few; v_call: TRBV4-1; cdr3_aa: CASSLTLAASTDTQYF; cdr3_nt: TGCGCCAGCAGCCTTACACTAGCGGCTAGCACAGATACGCAGTATTTT
j_call: TRBJ2-4; d_call: -; clone_size: few; v_call: TRBV28; cdr3_aa: CASGKRGPGVGIQYF; cdr3_nt: TGTGCCAGCGGGAAAAGGGGGCCGGGAGTTGGCATTCAGTACTTC
j_call: TRBJ1-1; d_call: -; clone_size: many; v_call: TRBV5-1; cdr3_aa: CASSRAANTEAFF; cdr3_nt: TGCGCCAGCAGCAGGGCAGCGAACACTGAAGCTTTCTTT
j_call: TRBJ2-3; d_call: -; clone_size: few; v_call: TRBV20-1; cdr3_aa: CSARFGDTQYF; cdr3_nt: TGCAGTGCTAGATTCGGAGATACGCAGTATTTT
j_call: TRBJ2-2; d_call: -; clone_size: -; v_call: TRBV7-2; cdr3_aa: CASSLASPSGGTGELFF; cdr3_nt: TGTGCCAGCAGCTTAGCGAGCCCGTCAGGGGGGACCGGGGAGCTGTTTTTT
j_call: TRBJ1-5; d_call: -; clone_size: few; v_call: TRBV7-2; cdr3_aa: CASSITPGQSKNQPQHF; cdr3_nt: TGTGCCAGCAGTATTACGCCCGGACAATCCAAAAATCAGCCCCAGCATTTT
j_call: TRBJ1-1; d_call: TRBD1; clone_size: -; v_call: TRBV7-9; cdr3_aa: CASSPPLRTGRGAEAFF; cdr3_nt: TGTGCCAGCAGCCCCCCCTTGAGGACAGGCCGCGGGGCTGAAGCTTTCTTT
j_call: TRBJ2-1; d_call: TRBD1; clone_size: few; v_call: TRBV29-1; cdr3_aa: CSVEGPRDRQISNEQFF; cdr3_nt: TGCAGCGTTGAAGGGCCCAGGGACAGACAAATATCCAATGAGCAGTTCTTC
j_call: TRBJ2-3; d_call: TRBD1; clone_size: -; v_call: TRBV7-2; cdr3_aa: CASSWGQTDTQYF; cdr3_nt: TGTGCCAGCAGCTGGGGACAGACAGATACGCAGTATTTT
j_call: TRBJ1-2; d_call: -; clone_size: few; v_call: TRBV29-1; cdr3_aa: CSVKERDRTNYGYTF; cdr3_nt: TGCAGCGTTAAAGAACGGGACCGCACTAACTATGGCTACACCTTC
j_call: TRBJ2-5; d_call: -; clone_size: -; v_call: TRBV9; cdr3_aa: CASSVGPGRQETQYF; cdr3_nt: TGTGCCAGCAGCGTAGGACCCGGACGGCAAGAGACCCAGTACTTC
j_call: TRBJ2-1; d_call: -; clone_size: -; v_call: TRBV5-5; cdr3_aa: CASSFTYSYNEQFF; cdr3_nt: TGTGCCAGCAGCTTCACCTACTCCTACAATGAGCAGTTCTTC
j_call: TRBJ2-7; d_call: -; clone_size: few; v_call: TRBV6-1; cdr3_aa: CASSDRIEQYF; cdr3_nt: TGTGCCAGCAGTGACAGGATCGAGCAGTACTTC
j_call: TRBJ2-2; d_call: TRBD1; clone_size: few; v_call: TRBV7-9; cdr3_aa: CASSHDKQGGSTGELFF; cdr3_nt: TGTGCCAGCAGCCATGACAAACAGGGGGGCAGCACCGGGGAGCTGTTTTTT
j_call: TRBJ1-2; d_call: -; clone_size: -; v_call: TRBV5-1; cdr3_aa: CASRTDRSPGYTF; cdr3_nt: TGCGCCAGCAGGACAGACAGGAGTCCTGGCTACACCTTC
j_call: TRBJ2-3; d_call: TRBD2; clone_size: few; v_call: TRBV28; cdr3_aa: CASSAATSLKEDTQYF; cdr3_nt: TGTGCCAGCAGTGCCGCGACTAGCCTAAAGGAGGATACGCAGTATTTT
j_call: TRBJ1-2; d_call: -; clone_size: -; v_call: TRBV28; cdr3_aa: CASSFRGTFCYTF; cdr3_nt: TGTGCCAGCAGTTTCCGCGGGACATTTTGCTACACCTTC